This TCR beta chain was sequenced in a study of human T cells and chemical hapten exposure. Study overall: Across its roughly 24 weeks, the study gave patients weekly diphenylcyclopropenone doses to the scalp.

As the library was built, unique molecular identifiers were attached to individual cDNA molecules. TCRdb called the RACE reads again in MiXCR, with one record for every CDR3 protein. The repertoire holds 35,000 to 45,000 distinct CDR3 sequences, with approximately 13% as singletons. Time point defined: pre-sensitization, week 0. The treatment was: therapeutic diphenylcyclopropenone sensitization with weekly scalp DPC. Findings and caveats of the study: Higher patch test scores went with higher counts of PT1 expanded TCRs. Expanded TCRs grouped into significantly more large CDR3 similarity clusters than controls produced.

The CDR3 contains 15 residues. CDR1 and CDR2 (germline): DFQATT, SNEGSKA (reference sequence). V shed 0 bases, J shed 6 bases, and the junction held 8 bases outside the gene matches. This clonotype was observed a few times. The target antigen is unknown. This TCR was recovered from a woman in her thirties with alopecia areata. Some clones in this sample may be carry-over from other donors' samples. The V and J genes are TRBV20-1 and TRBJ2-7, with TRBD1 identical over 10 bases. The sequencing used whole blood, collected in connection with sensitization to the hapten diphenylcyclopropenone (DPC). The CDR3: CSAREPGTGVGEQYF. CDR3 DNA sequence: TGCAGTGCTAGAGAACCCGGGACAGGGGTTGGCGAGCAGTACTTC.